This TCR beta chain is from a study of T cell clones after liver transplantation. Study overall: Blood was drawn pre-transplant, before withdrawal, and after full or failed withdrawal.

The length of the CDR3 is 15 residues. After removal of 5 bases from V and 7 bases from J, the junction contained 9 bases not matched to a gene. In germline, CDR1 is SGHAT, CDR2 FQNNGV. Method: immunoSEQ multiplex PCR; TCRdb's copy keeps in-frame clones and lacks some. Among over 90,000 clones, roughly four fifths were seen once, and the ten largest hold around 3%. Study-level results: These preliminary findings come from unstandardized post-transplant sampling times.

About this clone: The antigen is undetermined.

Sequenced here: CD4+ T cells from blood, sampled approximately 45 months after liver transplant. The gene calls are TRBV11-2 and TRBJ1-4, with 8 bases identical to TRBD1. The origin of this receptor is a human patient who received a liver transplant. Some T cells here may be from the graft donor. The CDR3 coding sequence is TGTGCCAGCAGCCCTACAGGGGGGGTTGGTGAAAAACTGTTTTTT. Amino acid sequence: CASSPTGGVGEKLFF. The variable domain in full, completed from reference TRBV11-2 and TRBJ1-4, reads EAGVAQSPRYKIIEKRQSVAFWCNPISGHATLYWYQQILGQGPKLLIQFQNNGVVDDSQLPKDRFSAERLKGVDSTLKIQPAKLEDSAVYLCASSPTGGVGEKLFFGSGTQLSVL.